A single sample is the source of the 2 T cell receptor beta chains below, sequenced in a study of blood T cell repertoires in COVID-19. TCRdb's table, derived via immunoSEQ multiplex PCR, lists solely in-frame clones and lacks some. The sample yields about 150,000 clones, roughly four fifths seen once. Sequenced sample: peripheral blood. All receptors derive from a man between 65 and 80 years old with active or convalescent COVID-19.

The rearrangement links TRBV2 to TRBJ1-2; maybe TRBD1 (5 bases). The V end lost 4 bases, the J end lost 4 bases, and 10 bases lay between the germline ends. Looked up from germline, CDR1 is SNHLY and CDR2 is FYNNEI. The CDR3 covers 13 residues. CDR3 DNA sequence: TGTGCCAGCAGTGGCCAGGGCCTCTATGGCTACACCTTC. Its protein product is CASSGQGLYGYTF. Supplemented by reference TRBV2 and TRBJ1-2, the full variable domain reads EPEVTQTPSHQVTQMGQEVILRCVPISNHLYFYWYRQILGQKVEFLVSFYNNEISEKSEIFDDQFSVERPDGSNFTLKIRSTKLEDSAMYFCASSGQGLYGYTFGSGTRLTVV.

The chain links TRBV28 to TRBJ2-5; 11 nucleotides match TRBD1. V dropped 0 bases and J dropped 4; count of bases not matched to a gene: 1. The CDR3 spans 15 residues. The germline gives CDR1 MDHEN, CDR2 SYDVKM. The CDR3 sequence: CASSLWGTGGETQYF. The CDR3 nucleotides are TGTGCCAGCAGTTTATGGGGGACAGGGGGAGAGACCCAGTACTTC.